This entry describes one T cell receptor beta chain. What it binds is unknown. This sample is part of a study of T cell responses to AZD1222 COVID-19 vaccine. Study-level findings and limits: Most donors were white British, females outnumbered males, and clonal diversity was possibly underestimated. Spike-specific TCR breadth and depth grew following two AZD1222 doses.

Produced via immunoSEQ multiplex PCR; TCRdb's table is partial and in-frame only. The repertoire includes 100,000 or so clones, nearly 90% of them detected once, and roughly 2.9% sits in the top ten. The V and J ends lost 6 bases and 6 bases, in that order; junction bases with no gene match: 0. The germline V gene encodes CDR1 MGHDK and CDR2 SYGVNS. There are 11 residues in the CDR3. The specimen comprised peripheral blood, sampled on day 0 of AZD1222 vaccination. The clonotype comes from an adult in good health. The V and J genes are TRBV25-1 and TRBJ1-2, with 8 bases fitting TRBD1. CDR3 region: CASSRGHGYTF. The CDR3 DNA reads as TGTGCCAGCAGCAGGGGGCATGGCTACACCTTC.